The 17 T cell receptor beta chains below were found in one sample sequenced in a study of human T cells and chemical hapten exposure. Sample time point: healthy volunteer bleed at 6 weeks. Whole blood that had not been fractionated was the source of extracted total RNA. Via MiXCR, TCRdb re-called the RACE reads, giving one row per CDR3 protein. The sample consists of more than 75,000 distinct CDR3 sequences, approximately 8.6% of them appearing once. Input material: whole blood. These receptors originate from a male donor in good health. Some clones in this sample may be carry-over from other donors' samples.

At least ten counts were recorded for this clonotype. This rearrangement joins TRBV20-1 to TRBJ2-1; a weak D match, TRBD2 (5 bases). CDR1 and CDR2 (germline): DFQATT, SNEGSKA (reference sequence). This CDR3 is built from 15 residues. V lost 3 bases to trimming and J lost 0 bases, with 12 bases between them. DNA for the CDR3: TGCAGTGCTAGCGGGGTGCCGAGCTCCTACAATGAGCAGTTCTTC. Translated: CSASGVPSSYNEQFF.

This clonotype was seen repeatedly, ten times or more. The chain employs TRBV7-9 and TRBJ1-4, with D perhaps matching TRBD1 (5 bases). CDR3 length equals 14 residues. V lost 2 bases, J lost 8 bases, and 12 bases lay in between. The germline V gene has CDR1 SEHNR and CDR2 FQNEAQ (reference sequence). For the CDR3, the DNA is TGTGCCAGCAGCTTATCAGGGTTTGGAGAAAAACTGTTTTTT. Protein sequence: CASSLSGFGEKLFF.

This clonotype was recorded many times. V usage is TRBV20-1 and J usage is TRBJ2-3; TRBD2 is a possible D gene (6 bases). CDR1 and CDR2 (germline): DFQATT, SNEGSKA (reference sequence). Trimming left V 2 bases short and J 6 bases short, with 12 bases between. The CDR3 totals 13 residues. The CDR3 region has the DNA TGCAGTGCTAGACTGGAGGGAATGGATACGCAGTATTTT. This gives the protein CSARLEGMDTQYF.

The chain recombines TRBV2 with TRBJ2-1; D is perhaps TRBD1 (5 bases). The CDR3 totals 14 residues. Germline values: CDR1 SNHLY, CDR2 FYNNEI. Deletions cut 6 bases from V and 4 bases from J, with 13 bases between. CDR3 sequence (DNA): TGTGCCAGCAGCCAGAGACAGAGTTACAATGAGCAGTTCTTC. This sequence encodes CASSQRQSYNEQFF. Combining the CDR3 with reference TRBV2 and TRBJ2-1 gives the whole variable domain EPEVTQTPSHQVTQMGQEVILRCVPISNHLYFYWYRQILGQKVEFLVSFYNNEISEKSEIFDDQFSVERPDGSNFTLKIRSTKLEDSAMYFCASSQRQSYNEQFFGPGTRLTVL.

This clonotype was seen more than once but under ten times. V and J are TRBV6-6 and TRBJ2-3; 7 bases line up with TRBD2. Germline trimming cut 3 bases from V and 0 bases from J; bases unmatched to any gene: 6. This CDR3 has 16 residues. Germline assignment: CDR1 MNHNY and CDR2 SVGAGI (reference sequence). DNA for the CDR3: TGTGCCAGCAGTTATCCACTAGCGTCTAGCACAGATACGCAGTATTTT. Translated, it gives CASSYPLASSTDTQYF.

The chain couples TRBV29-1 to TRBJ2-5, with D tentatively TRBD1 (5 bases). Germline CDR1 and CDR2: SQVTM and ANQGSEA. The CDR3 is 14 amino acids. Trimming pared 0 bases from V and 4 bases from J, leaving 12 bases between. The CDR3 loop reads CSVEDPRDRETQYF. DNA for the CDR3: TGCAGCGTTGAAGATCCCAGGGATCGAGAGACCCAGTACTTC.

This clonotype occurred a few times. This chain uses TRBV27 with TRBJ2-7, with 11 positions matching TRBD2. Trimming at V came to 6 bases and at J to 3 bases, leaving 7 bases not matched to a gene. CDR1 and CDR2 (germline): MNHEY, SMNVEV (reference sequence). The CDR3 is 15 amino acids. CDR3 residues: CASSGSGGAFYEQYF. CDR3 DNA sequence: TGTGCCAGCAGCGGTAGCGGGGGGGCCTTCTACGAGCAGTACTTC.

The sample holds a few counts of this clonotype. The V gene is TRBV6-6, the J gene TRBJ2-3, with D perhaps TRBD1 or TRBD2 (5 bases each). The CDR3 runs to 14 residues. Trimming took 8 bases from V and 2 from J, leaving 14 bases between them. Germline V lookup: CDR1 MNHNY, CDR2 SVGAGI (reference sequence). The chain's CDR3 is CASLARDPTDTQYF. The CDR3 DNA reads as TGTGCCAGCCTCGCCCGGGACCCCACAGATACGCAGTATTTT.

This clonotype came up many times. The chain is built from TRBV7-2 and TRBJ2-5; either TRBD1 or TRBD2 may fit D (6 bases each). The CDR3 is made up of 16 amino acids. Germline loops: CDR1 SGHTA, CDR2 FQGNSA. Deletions cut 0 bases from V and 2 bases from J, with 13 bases between. The CDR3 here is CASSLALTGRQETQYF. In DNA form, the CDR3 reads TGTGCCAGCAGCTTAGCGCTAACAGGGAGGCAAGAGACCCAGTACTTC.

This clonotype was counted at least ten times. The V gene is TRBV18, the J gene TRBJ2-7, with D unresolved. V lost 1 base and J lost 6, with 7 bases in between. CDR1 KGHSH and CDR2 LQKENI come from the germline V gene. This CDR3 is 12 amino acids long. This CDR3 is CASSPQEPEQYF. The DNA for the CDR3 is TGTGCCAGCTCACCACAGGAACCCGAGCAGTACTTC. Full variable domain (missing parts from reference TRBV18 and TRBJ2-7): NAGVMQNPRHLVRRRGQEARLRCSPMKGHSHVYWYRQLPEEGLKFMVYLQKENIIDESGMPKERFSAEFPKEGPSILRIQQVVRGDSAAYFCASSPQEPEQYFGPGTRLTVT.

The J gene is TRBJ2-1, the V gene TRBV24-1; D is uncertain. Trimming left V 6 bases short and J 5 bases short, with 10 bases between. Germline CDR1 KGHDR, CDR2 SFDVKD. The CDR3 extends over 13 amino acids. Written as DNA, the CDR3 is TGTGCCACCAGTTCATTATCGGACAATGAGCAGTTCTTC. This gives the protein CATSSLSDNEQFF.

The chain carries TRBV7-2 and TRBJ2-5; possibly TRBD1 for D (6 bases). This CDR3 region has 15 residues. V lost 5 bases, J lost 2 bases, and 15 bases lay in between. Germline V gene data show CDR1 as SGHTA and CDR2 as FQGNSA. CDR3 amino acids: CASSLARTVQETQYF. The DNA of the CDR3 is TGTGCCAGCAGCCTGGCCCGGACAGTTCAAGAGACCCAGTACTTC. The complete variable domain, with remaining parts taken from reference TRBV7-2 and TRBJ2-5, reads GAGVSQSPSNKVTEKGKDVELRCDPISGHTALYWYRQSLGQGLEFLIYFQGNSAPDKSGLPSDRFSAERTGGSVSTLTIQRTQQEDSAVYLCASSLARTVQETQYFGPGTRLLVL.

The sample holds a few counts of this clonotype. The chain employs TRBV20-1 and TRBJ2-6; D is unresolved. This CDR3 spans 13 amino acids. Trimming removed 7 bases from V and 0 bases from J, with 7 bases in between. CDR1 and CDR2 from the germline V gene are DFQATT and SNEGSKA (reference sequence). The CDR3 loop is CSVRSSGANVLTF. For the CDR3, the DNA is TGCAGTGTTCGAAGCTCTGGGGCCAACGTCCTGACTTTC.

This clonotype was seen more than once but under ten times. The chain carries TRBV11-1 and TRBJ2-1, with a weak D call TRBD1 (5 bases). CDR1 and CDR2 (germline): SGHAT, FQDESV (reference sequence). With 5 bases removed from V and 3 bases from J, the gap between germline ends came to 14 bases. The CDR3 runs 15 residues. The CDR3 coding sequence is TGTGCCAGCAGCGGAAGGGGTAAGGGCTACAATGAGCAGTTCTTC. It codes for CASSGRGKGYNEQFF.

This clonotype was recorded a few times. This chain links TRBV6-1 with TRBJ1-4; 7 bases are shared with TRBD1. J gave up 4 bases and V 3 bases, and 5 bases lay outside the gene matches. CDR3 length equals 15 residues. Per the germline V gene, CDR1 is MNHNS and CDR2 is SASEGT. The CDR3 DNA reads as TGTGCCAGCAGTGACCTGGACAGGTTTAATGAAAAACTGTTTTTT. Amino acids: CASSDLDRFNEKLFF.

Written as DNA, the CDR3 is TGTGCCAGCAGGGGGACAGGGGGCTCCTACGAGCAGTACTTC. Its protein is CASRGTGGSYEQYF. The rearrangement joins TRBV12-3 or TRBV12-4 to TRBJ2-7, with 11 positions matching TRBD1. The CDR3 spans 14 residues. V shed 6 bases, J shed 0 bases, and the junction held 1 base outside the gene matches.

This clonotype was recorded a few times. CDR3 protein: CSASAGRGTLGAQHF. The DNA of the CDR3 is TGCAGTGCCTCAGCCGGCAGGGGGACCTTGGGAGCCCAGCATTTT. This chain connects TRBV20-1 to TRBJ1-5, with TRBD1 identical over 7 bases. Germline CDR1 reads DFQATT; CDR2 reads SNEGSKA (reference sequence). The ends lost 6 bases at V and 11 bases at J; junction bases unmatched: 19. The length of the CDR3 is 15 residues.